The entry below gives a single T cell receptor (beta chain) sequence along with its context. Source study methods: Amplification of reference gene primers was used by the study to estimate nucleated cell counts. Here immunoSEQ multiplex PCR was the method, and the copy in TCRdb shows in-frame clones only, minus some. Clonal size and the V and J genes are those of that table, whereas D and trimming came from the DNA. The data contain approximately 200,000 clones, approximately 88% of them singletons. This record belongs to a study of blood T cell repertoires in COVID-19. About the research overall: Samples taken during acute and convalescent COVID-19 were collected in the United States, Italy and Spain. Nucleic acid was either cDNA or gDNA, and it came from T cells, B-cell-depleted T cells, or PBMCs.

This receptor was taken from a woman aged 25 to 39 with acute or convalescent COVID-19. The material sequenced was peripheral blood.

DNA for the CDR3: TGTGCCAGCAGTCCGGGTCAGAGCGTGCCCCAGCATTTT. Translating gives CASSPGQSVPQHF. This chain connects TRBV6-6 to TRBJ1-5; D remains unclear. Germline CDR1 is MNHNY and CDR2 is SVGAGI (reference sequence). This CDR3 contains 13 residues. V lost 5 bases, J lost 9 bases, and 14 bases lay in between.